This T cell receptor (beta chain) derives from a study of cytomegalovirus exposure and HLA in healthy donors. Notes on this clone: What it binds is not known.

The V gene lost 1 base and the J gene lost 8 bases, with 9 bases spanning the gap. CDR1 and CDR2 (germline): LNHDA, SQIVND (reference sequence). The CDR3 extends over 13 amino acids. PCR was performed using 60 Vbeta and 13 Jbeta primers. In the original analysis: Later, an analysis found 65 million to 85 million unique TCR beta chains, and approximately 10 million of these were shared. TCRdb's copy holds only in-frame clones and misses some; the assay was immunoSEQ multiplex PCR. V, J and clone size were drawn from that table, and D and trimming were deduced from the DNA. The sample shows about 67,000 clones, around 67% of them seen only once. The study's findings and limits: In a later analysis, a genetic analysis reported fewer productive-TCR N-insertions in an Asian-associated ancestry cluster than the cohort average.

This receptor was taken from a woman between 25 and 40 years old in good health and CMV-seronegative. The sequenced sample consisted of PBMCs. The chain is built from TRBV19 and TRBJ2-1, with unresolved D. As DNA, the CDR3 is TGTGCCAGTAGTATAGTTCCCGGGTATGAGCAGTTCTTC. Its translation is CASSIVPGYEQFF.